The present TCR beta chain was sequenced within a study of blood T cells in healthy people across ages. Study observations and caveats: Versus aged donors, long-lived donors had higher diversity and more naive CD4+ cells.

Alongside a J-beta primer mix, a sample-barcoded 5' primer served in a second PCR lasting roughly 7 to 12 cycles. TCRdb reprocessed the 5' RACE reads with MiXCR, giving one entry per CDR3 protein. This table holds around 1,600,000 distinct CDR3 sequences, approximately 43% found once. Between the trimmed V and J ends, which lost 5 bases and 5 bases, there was a span of 12 bases. Germline V gives CDR1 SEHNR, CDR2 FQNEAQ (reference sequence). The CDR3 has 13 amino acids. This clonotype has only one observation. Its cognate antigen is unknown. The sequence came from a woman aged 18 to 35 in good health. The V call is TRBV7-9, the J call TRBJ2-5; D is possibly TRBD2 (5 bases). Source material: blood. The CDR3 region is CASSDTSYETQYF. The CDR3 region has the DNA TGTGCCAGCAGCGACACTAGTTATGAGACCCAGTACTTC. The variable domain in full, completed from reference TRBV7-9 and TRBJ2-5, reads DTGVSQNPRHKITKRGQNVTFRCDPISEHNRLYWYRQTLGQGPEFLTYFQNEAQLEKSRLLSDRFSAERPKGSFSTLEIQRTEQGDSAMYLCASSDTSYETQYFGPGTRLLVL.